Below are 14 T cell receptor beta chains sequenced from a single sample in a study of response to subunit inactivated influenza vaccine. TCRdb analysed the RT-PCR reads with MiXCR anew, one entry per CDR3 protein. The sample includes around 540,000 distinct CDR3 sequences, about an eighth of them seen just once. The sequences come from PBMCs from blood, collected on the day of vaccination. The receptor set was obtained from a man aged 45-60 years who received an inactivated influenza vaccine.

CDR3 DNA sequence: TGTGCCAGCAGTCCCCGGGGAACTAGGGGGAATCAGCCCCAGCATTTT. Its translation is CASSPRGTRGNQPQHF. This rearrangement joins TRBV12-3 or TRBV12-4 to TRBJ1-5; tentative D call: TRBD1 (6 bases). The CDR3 loop spans 16 amino acids. V lost 5 bases and J 4 bases, leaving 18 bases between the germline ends.

This clonotype has more than one count but fewer than ten. The CDR3: CASSYFRGRETQYF. The CDR3 DNA reads TGTGCCAGCAGTTACTTTCGGGGGCGAGAGACCCAGTACTTC. The chain links TRBV6-2 or TRBV6-3 to TRBJ2-5; D may match TRBD1 or TRBD2 (6 bases each). Trimming removed 1 base at V and 4 bases at J, with 10 bases between. The CDR3 sequence is 14 residues long. CDR1 and CDR2 from the germline V gene are MNHEY and SVGEGT.

This clonotype was seen a handful of times. V usage is TRBV7-2 and J usage is TRBJ2-7; D remains unclear. The length of the CDR3 is 11 residues. V shed 6 bases and J shed 3 bases, with 6 bases lying between them. Germline loops: CDR1 SGHTA, CDR2 FQGNSA. DNA of the CDR3: TGTGCCAGCAGTAAAAACTACGAGCAGTACTTC. This codes for CASSKNYEQYF.

This clonotype was recorded a few times. CDR3 DNA: TGTGCCAGCAGTGGCACGACAGGGCGGATCACGGAGACCCAGTACTTC. The encoded protein is CASSGTTGRITETQYF. The chain combines TRBV2 with TRBJ2-5, with TRBD1 matching over 7 bases. V shed 4 bases and J 5 bases; nucleotides not matched to a gene: 13. The CDR3 is made up of 16 amino acids. Germline assignment: CDR1 SNHLY and CDR2 FYNNEI. Supplemented by reference TRBV2 and TRBJ2-5, the full variable domain reads EPEVTQTPSHQVTQMGQEVILRCVPISNHLYFYWYRQILGQKVEFLVSFYNNEISEKSEIFDDQFSVERPDGSNFTLKIRSTKLEDSAMYFCASSGTTGRITETQYFGPGTRLLVL.

In this sample, this clonotype turned up a few times. The V and J genes are TRBV12-3 or TRBV12-4 and TRBJ2-7; TRBD2 matches at 10 bases. The trim removed 6 bases at V and 4 bases at J, leaving 15 bases unmatched. CDR3 length equals 17 residues. CDR3 sequence (DNA): TGTGCCAGCAGCCCATTGGGCCAGCGGGGGGGCAAGTACGAGCAGTACTTC. Protein: CASSPLGQRGGKYEQYF.

This clonotype showed up just a few times. The DNA of the CDR3 is TGTGCCTGGAAAGGGGTTATCGGGGAGCTGTTTTTT. Encoded protein: CAWKGVIGELFF. This sequence joins TRBV30 and TRBJ2-2; a weak D match, TRBD1 (5 bases). In germline, CDR1 is GTSNPN, CDR2 SVGIG (reference sequence). This CDR3 region has 12 residues. V lost 4 bases and J 7 bases, leaving 10 bases between the germline ends. The full variable domain, in which reference TRBV30 and TRBJ2-2 provide the parts outside the CDR3, is SQTIHQWPATLVQPVGSPLSLECTVEGTSNPNLYWYRQAAGRGLQLLFYSVGIGQISSEVPQNLSASRPQDRQFILSSKKLLLSDSGFYLCAWKGVIGELFFGEGSRLTVL.

J is TRBJ2-2 and V is TRBV7-9, with 7 nucleotides matching TRBD1. V trimming: 5 bases; J trimming: 8 bases; junction bases outside the gene matches: 8. Germline CDR1 and CDR2: SEHNR and FQNEAQ (reference sequence). The CDR3 is made up of 14 amino acids. The CDR3 reads CASSPTGLRGELFF. In DNA form, the CDR3 reads TGTGCCAGCAGCCCGACAGGGCTAAGAGGGGAGCTGTTTTTT.

This clonotype has just a few counts. The chain carries TRBV11-2 and TRBJ2-1, with 14 bases that match TRBD2. The germline V gene has CDR1 SGHAT and CDR2 FQNNGV. J was trimmed by 4 bases and V by 3 bases; bases with no gene match: 5. This CDR3 comprises 17 residues. The DNA for the CDR3 is TGTGCCAGCAGCTTGGGGACTAGCGGGAGAATATACAATGAGCAGTTCTTC. Amino acids: CASSLGTSGRIYNEQFF.

This clonotype was recorded a few times. This chain uses TRBV6-1 with TRBJ1-4; maybe TRBD1 (5 bases). Germline lookup yields CDR1 MNHNS and CDR2 SASEGT. The CDR3 is 15 amino acids. V lost 6 bases and J lost 0, with 11 bases in between. The CDR3 reads CASSGTLATNEKLFF. CDR3 bases: TGTGCCAGCAGCGGGACGCTTGCAACTAATGAAAAACTGTTTTTT.

The chain joins TRBV14 to TRBJ2-1; 9 bases align to TRBD2. CDR1 and CDR2 from the germline V gene are SGHDN and FVKESK. The CDR3 extends over 18 amino acids. J gave up 2 bases and V 1 base, and 9 bases lay outside the gene matches. The CDR3 DNA is TGTGCCAGCAGCCAAGTGCGGGAGGGCCTACTACCCTACAATGAGCAGTTCTTC. It specifies CASSQVREGLLPYNEQFF.

About this clonotype itself: A read error may explain this, as a much larger clone is one base away. The gene calls are TRBV4-3 and TRBJ2-5, with D perhaps matching TRBD1 (6 bases). Deletions cut 1 base from V and 8 bases from J, with 20 bases between. CDR3 length: 16 residues. The germline gives CDR1 LGHNA, CDR2 YSLEER. The CDR3 DNA sequence: TGCGCCAGCAGCCAAGTTATGACAGGCGGCTCGCCTACCCAGTACTTC. Translating gives CASSQVMTGGSPTQYF.

Turning to this clonotype: Since no conserved phenylalanine or tryptophan closes the CDR3, a read error is the likely cause. The chain couples TRBV12-3 or TRBV12-4 to TRBJ2-2, with D perhaps matching TRBD1 (5 bases). The V gene lost 5 bases and the J gene lost 2 bases, with 9 bases spanning the gap. CDR3 size: 14 residues. DNA for the CDR3: TGTGCCAGCAGTCGTACAGGAAACACCGGGGAGCTGTTTTCT. Amino acid sequence: CASSRTGNTGELFS.

Many counts were recorded for this clonotype. V usage is TRBV27 and J usage is TRBJ2-7, with a weak D call TRBD2 (6 bases). The germline V gene has CDR1 MNHEY and CDR2 SMNVEV (reference sequence). This CDR3 has 12 amino acids. Trimming removed 8 bases from V and 11 bases from J, with 19 bases in between. CDR3 residues: CASGLDWGEKYF. CDR3 sequence (DNA): TGTGCCAGCGGCCTAGATTGGGGGGAAAAGTACTTC.

This clonotype came up many times. The rearrangement links TRBV11-2 to TRBJ1-1; D is unresolved. This CDR3 has 15 residues. V was cut by 3 bases and J by 1 base, with 12 bases left in between. CDR1 is SGHAT, CDR2 FQNNGV, per germline. The CDR3 DNA reads TGTGCCAGCAGCTTTAGTATGGGTTCGAACACTGAAGCTTTCTTT. It translates to CASSFSMGSNTEAFF.